The present TCR beta chain was sequenced within a study of blood T cell repertoires in COVID-19. Looked up from germline, CDR1 is MDHEN and CDR2 is SYDVKM. The CDR3 extends over 16 amino acids. V lost 6 bases, J lost 8 bases, and 15 bases stayed unmatched. Sequencing was performed with immunoSEQ multiplex PCR; in TCRdb, only in-frame clones are kept and a portion is missing. Altogether more than 100,000 clones are present, about 86% being singletons, with the ten largest covering 0.7% to 0.9%. This clonotype was obtained from a woman aged 50 to 65 with active or convalescent COVID-19. The chain uses TRBV28 and TRBJ2-1; TRBD1 agrees at 8 bases. Sequencing used peripheral blood. The CDR3 sequence: CASSGYRTGNIYEQFF. CDR3 DNA: TGTGCCAGCAGCGGATATCGGACAGGGAATATATATGAGCAGTTCTTC. Complete variable domain (other parts from reference TRBV28 and TRBJ2-1): DVKVTQSSRYLVKRTGEKVFLECVQDMDHENMFWYRQDPGLGLRLIYFSYDVKMKEKGDIPEGYSVSREKKERFSLILESASTNQTSMYLCASSGYRTGNIYEQFFGPGTRLTVL.